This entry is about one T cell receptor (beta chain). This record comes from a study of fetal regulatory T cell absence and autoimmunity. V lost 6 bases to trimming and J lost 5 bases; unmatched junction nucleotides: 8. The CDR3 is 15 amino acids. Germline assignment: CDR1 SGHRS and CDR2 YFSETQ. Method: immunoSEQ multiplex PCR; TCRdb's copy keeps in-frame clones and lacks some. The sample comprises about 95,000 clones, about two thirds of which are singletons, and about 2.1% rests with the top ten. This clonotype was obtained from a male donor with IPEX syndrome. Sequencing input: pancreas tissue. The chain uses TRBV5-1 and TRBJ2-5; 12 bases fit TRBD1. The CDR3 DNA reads TGCGCCAGCACCCCGGGACAGGGGGCGATTGAGACCCAGTACTTC. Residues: CASTPGQGAIETQYF.